This T cell receptor beta chain was captured in a study of T cells in Graves' hyperthyroidism and ophthalmopathy. In the study overall: At initial diagnosis, before any treatment had begun, peripheral blood was obtained.

Researchers defined stable Graves' hyperthyroidism as no ophthalmopathy progression within 18 months. This clonotype was counted only a few times. The TCR beta CDR3 regions underwent amplification using RNA transcripts as the source. During a first-round RT-PCR of the TCR CDR3, the HTBI primer set was used. TCRdb processed the multiplex PCR reads anew with MiXCR; each CDR3 protein has one entry. The sample records some 210,000 distinct CDR3 sequences, 17% being singletons. Source material: blood. The origin of this receptor is a man in his forties or fifties with Graves' hyperthyroidism.

Here the CDR3 DNA reads TGTGCCAGCAGAGGACTAGCCTACGAGCAGTACTTC. Translating gives CASRGLAYEQYF. V usage is TRBV7-8 and J usage is TRBJ2-7, with TRBD2 identical over 7 bases. This CDR3 has 12 amino acids. V was pared by 6 bases and J by 2 bases, with 1 base of the junction left unmatched. CDR1 and CDR2 (germline): SGHVS, FQNEAQ.